This T cell receptor (beta chain) emerged from a study of control samples from healthy donors and cancer patients. A single count supports this clone. Profiling relied on immunoSEQ multiplex PCR, and the TCRdb table lists in-frame clones only, not all of them. This sample carries some 140,000 clones, about 85% of them seen once, and the ten largest clones take roughly 8.7%. The CDR3 runs 15 residues. The ends were cut back, 3 bases at V and 3 bases at J, with 12 bases in the middle. In germline, CDR1 is SNHLY, CDR2 FYNNEI. Material for sequencing was blood. The genes are TRBV2 and TRBJ2-1; D is ambiguous. The source is a woman in her 30s in good health. CDR3 sequence: CASSDNVDIYNEQFF. The CDR3 DNA is TGTGCCAGCAGTGACAATGTCGACATCTACAATGAGCAGTTCTTC. Using reference TRBV2 and TRBJ2-1 for the parts outside the CDR3, the full variable domain is EPEVTQTPSHQVTQMGQEVILRCVPISNHLYFYWYRQILGQKVEFLVSFYNNEISEKSEIFDDQFSVERPDGSNFTLKIRSTKLEDSAMYFCASSDNVDIYNEQFFGPGTRLTVL.